What follows are 31 T cell receptor beta chains derived from one specimen sequenced in a study of T cell repertoires in cytomegalovirus infection. Via MiXCR, TCRdb re-called the reads, giving one row per CDR3 protein. The table has some 180,000 distinct CDR3 sequences, nearly 9.5% seen once. Input material: PBMCs. The source of these receptors is a human donor in good health (CMV status not recorded). Some clones in this sample may be carry-over from other donors' samples.

This clonotype was seen at least ten times. This rearrangement joins TRBV7-2 to TRBJ2-7; D unresolved. Looked up from germline, CDR1 is SGHTA and CDR2 is FQGNSA. This CDR3 is 13 amino acids long. V lost 5 bases and J lost 2, with 10 bases in between. CDR3: CASSAVKTYEQYF. The DNA for the CDR3 is TGTGCCAGCAGCGCAGTCAAGACCTACGAGCAGTACTTC.

This clonotype showed up just a few times. CDR3 region: CATSRVRGQGLDEQYF. The DNA for the CDR3 is TGTGCCACCAGCAGAGTGAGGGGACAGGGACTCGACGAGCAGTACTTC. The chain uses TRBV15 and TRBJ2-7; 9 bases are a match to TRBD1. This CDR3 region has 16 residues. The germline CDR1 and CDR2 sequences are LNHNV and YYDKDF (reference sequence). Trimming cost V 1 base and J 5 bases; bases outside gene matches: 9.

This clonotype was detected only a few times. In DNA, the CDR3 is TGTGCCAGCAGCCTAATCGGGGGCCCTAATGAAAAACTGTTTTTT. Translated: CASSLIGGPNEKLFF. This sequence joins TRBV28 and TRBJ1-4, with D perhaps matching TRBD1 (6 bases). Per the germline V gene, CDR1 is MDHEN and CDR2 is SYDVKM. This CDR3 is built from 15 residues. V was cut by 6 bases and J by 3 bases, with 14 bases left in between.

This clonotype was detected ten times or more. The CDR3 spells CASRSLGTEAFF. CDR3 coding DNA: TGTGCCAGCAGGTCACTCGGGACTGAAGCTTTCTTT. This rearrangement joins TRBV6-2 or TRBV6-3 to TRBJ1-1; D ambiguous. The CDR3 has 12 amino acids. V dropped 6 bases and J dropped 5 bases, with 10 bases sitting between them. Per germline, CDR1 MNHEY and CDR2 SVGEGT.

This clonotype was observed many times. The chain joins TRBV28 to TRBJ1-1; D gene ambiguous. The CDR3 covers 16 residues. CDR1 MDHEN and CDR2 SYDVKM come from the germline V gene. V lost 7 bases to trimming and J lost 1 base, with 19 bases between them. CDR3: CASIFPGLRENTEAFF. The CDR3 DNA reads as TGTGCCAGCATTTTTCCGGGGTTAAGGGAGAACACTGAAGCTTTCTTT.

This clonotype was seen many times. The chain couples TRBV7-2 to TRBJ1-5; D gene uncertain. The CDR3 has 13 residues. Trimming stripped 2 bases from V and 3 bases from J, with 5 bases between. The germline V gene has CDR1 SGHTA and CDR2 FQGNSA. This chain's CDR3 is CASSLQHNQPQHF. The CDR3 nucleotides read TGTGCCAGCAGCTTACAACACAATCAGCCCCAGCATTTT. The full variable domain, its missing parts supplied by reference TRBV7-2 and TRBJ1-5, is GAGVSQSPSNKVTEKGKDVELRCDPISGHTALYWYRQSLGQGLEFLIYFQGNSAPDKSGLPSDRFSAERTGGSVSTLTIQRTQQEDSAVYLCASSLQHNQPQHFGDGTRLSIL.

This clonotype was observed a handful of times. V is TRBV14 and J is TRBJ1-1; 7 bases align to TRBD1. This CDR3 spans 14 amino acids. V shed 7 bases and J 3 bases; nucleotides not matched to a gene: 8. The germline gives CDR1 SGHDN, CDR2 FVKESK. The CDR3 region is CASIRGSGHTEAFF. CDR3 in DNA: TGTGCCAGCATCAGGGGGAGCGGTCACACTGAAGCTTTCTTT.

This clonotype occurred many times. The rearrangement links TRBV7-8 to TRBJ2-6; 8 bases line up with TRBD1. This CDR3 has 17 residues. Germline assignment: CDR1 SGHVS and CDR2 FQNEAQ. With 5 bases clipped from V and 1 base from J, the junction kept 7 bases outside the gene matches. The CDR3 spells CASSPQDRVSGANVLTF. The CDR3 DNA sequence: TGTGCCAGCAGCCCACAGGACAGGGTTTCTGGGGCCAACGTCCTGACTTTC.

At least ten counts were recorded for this clonotype. The rearrangement joins TRBV7-2 to TRBJ2-7; 9 bases fit TRBD1. From germline, CDR1 is SGHTA and CDR2 FQGNSA. The CDR3 runs to 16 residues. V was pared by 5 bases and J by 4 bases, with 12 bases of the junction left unmatched. CDR3 sequence: CASSTRPGTGSYEQYF. CDR3 nucleotides: TGTGCCAGCAGCACTCGTCCAGGGACAGGGAGTTACGAGCAGTACTTC.

This clonotype has ten or more counts. The V and J genes are TRBV7-2 and TRBJ2-5; 7 bases line up with TRBD1. Per germline, CDR1 SGHTA and CDR2 FQGNSA. CDR3 length: 15 amino acids. V trimming: 5 bases; J trimming: 4 bases; junction bases outside the gene matches: 10. CDR3 DNA sequence: TGTGCCAGCAGCCCTACTCGGGACAGCCCAGAGACCCAGTACTTC. It encodes CASSPTRDSPETQYF. Combining the CDR3 with reference TRBV7-2 and TRBJ2-5 gives the whole variable domain GAGVSQSPSNKVTEKGKDVELRCDPISGHTALYWYRQSLGQGLEFLIYFQGNSAPDKSGLPSDRFSAERTGGSVSTLTIQRTQQEDSAVYLCASSPTRDSPETQYFGPGTRLLVL.

Ten or more counts support this clonotype. The CDR3: CASSLASEQYF. In DNA form, the CDR3 reads TGTGCCAGCAGTTTGGCCAGCGAGCAGTACTTC. The chain is built from TRBV12-3 or TRBV12-4 and TRBJ2-7; unclear D gene. V gave up 3 bases and J gave up 6 bases, with 6 bases separating them. This CDR3 has 11 residues.

This clonotype was detected many times. This chain connects TRBV6-2 or TRBV6-3 to TRBJ1-2; D gene uncertain. Trimming removed 6 bases at V and 3 bases at J, with 11 bases between. Germline V lookup: CDR1 MNHEY, CDR2 SVGEGT. This CDR3 is 13 amino acids long. CDR3 sequence: CASSQDWDYGYTF. The CDR3 DNA reads TGTGCCAGCAGCCAGGACTGGGACTATGGCTACACCTTC.

The sample holds many counts of this clonotype. The chain employs TRBV6-2 or TRBV6-3 and TRBJ2-5, with 11 bases identical to TRBD2. With 6 bases clipped from V and 1 base from J, the junction kept 4 bases outside the gene matches. The germline gives CDR1 MNHEY, CDR2 SVGEGT. The CDR3 sequence is 15 residues long. CDR3 nucleotide sequence: TGTGCCAGCAGCCATAGCGGGAGGGCCCAAGAGACCCAGTACTTC. It yields the protein CASSHSGRAQETQYF.

This clonotype was detected a few times. The genes are TRBV10-3 and TRBJ2-2, with 8 nucleotides matching TRBD1. The V and J ends lost 7 bases and 7 bases, in that order; junction bases with no gene match: 8. CDR3 length: 14 amino acids. CDR1 is ENHRY, CDR2 SYGVKD, per germline. This CDR3 is CAINPTGVDGELFF. CDR3 DNA sequence: TGTGCCATCAATCCGACAGGGGTAGACGGGGAGCTGTTTTTT.

In this sample, this clonotype turned up many times. V and J are TRBV6-2 or TRBV6-3 and TRBJ1-5; D remains unclear. This CDR3 spans 14 amino acids. CDR1 and CDR2 from the germline V gene are MNHEY and SVGEGT. Deletions cut 4 bases from V and 2 bases from J, with 9 bases between. CDR3 protein: CASSSTLRNQPQHF. The CDR3 region has the DNA TGTGCCAGCAGTTCGACACTTCGCAATCAGCCCCAGCATTTT.

The chain has TRBV5-5 and TRBJ2-3; the D gene is possibly TRBD2 (7 bases). The CDR3 length is 16 residues. Germline V CDR1 and CDR2: SGHKS, YYEKEE (reference sequence). V dropped 0 bases and J dropped 0 bases, with 11 bases sitting between them. The CDR3 region is CASSLAGGLSTDTQYF. CDR3 nucleotide sequence: TGTGCCAGCAGCTTGGCGGGGGGCCTGAGCACAGATACGCAGTATTTT. Full variable domain (rest looked up from reference TRBV5-5 and TRBJ2-3): DAGVTQSPTHLIKTRGQQVTLRCSPISGHKSVSWYQQVLGQGPQFIFQYYEKEERGRGNFPDRFSARQFPNYSSELNVNALLLGDSALYLCASSLAGGLSTDTQYFGPGTRLTVL.

The chain recombines TRBV20-1 with TRBJ1-1; TRBD1 is a possible D gene (5 bases). The V gene lost 1 base and the J gene lost 5 bases, with 26 bases spanning the gap. There are 18 residues in the CDR3. The germline CDR1 and CDR2 sequences are DFQATT and SNEGSKA (reference sequence). CDR3: CSARVLLWQGRLMTEAFF. CDR3 DNA sequence: TGCAGTGCTAGAGTTTTACTATGGCAGGGAAGGTTAATGACTGAAGCTTTCTTT.

There are many counts of this clonotype. CDR3 sequence: CASSLARVNSEQYF. The CDR3 DNA follows: TGTGCCAGCAGTTTAGCCAGGGTAAATTCCGAGCAGTACTTC. The chain joins TRBV28 to TRBJ2-7, with D possibly TRBD1 on 5 matching bases. The CDR3 is made up of 14 amino acids. Deletions cut 2 bases from V and 6 bases from J, with 14 bases between. CDR1 MDHEN and CDR2 SYDVKM come from the germline V gene.

Many counts were recorded for this clonotype. The V gene is TRBV5-5, the J gene TRBJ2-3, with 9 bases identical to TRBD1. The CDR3 contains 19 residues. J gave up 6 bases and V 2 bases, and 19 bases lay outside the gene matches. CDR1 and CDR2 (germline): SGHKS, YYEKEE (reference sequence). In DNA form, the CDR3 reads TGTGCCAGCAGCTTAATTGGGACAGGGACGCCCATGGGAACCGATACGCAGTATTTT. Residues: CASSLIGTGTPMGTDTQYF.

In this sample, this clonotype turned up many times. V and J are TRBV28 and TRBJ1-2, with TRBD1 identical over 8 bases. CDR3 length equals 12 residues. V was clipped by 5 bases and J by 6 bases; unmatched bases: 2. CDR1 and CDR2 from the germline V gene are MDHEN and SYDVKM. The CDR3 protein is CASSATGDGYTF. CDR3 nucleotides: TGTGCCAGCAGTGCGACAGGGGATGGCTACACCTTC.

In its sample, this clonotype was seen many times. V gene TRBV4-3 combines with J gene TRBJ2-3; TRBD2 aligns across 8 bases. Trimming took 0 bases from V and 5 from J; bases not matched to a gene: 4. The CDR3 length is 15 residues. Germline V gene sequence: CDR1 LGHNA, CDR2 YSLEER. The CDR3 sequence: CASSQDTSGGDTQYF. The CDR3 bases are TGCGCCAGCAGCCAAGATACCAGCGGGGGAGATACGCAGTATTTT.

This clonotype has ten or more counts. V usage is TRBV28 and J usage is TRBJ2-7; no clear D gene. V was shortened by 7 bases and J by 5 bases, with 18 bases between the two germline ends. Germline V gene data show CDR1 as MDHEN and CDR2 as SYDVKM. The CDR3 is 14 amino acids. CDR3 in amino acids: CASTPPNLSDEQYF. CDR3 nucleotide sequence: TGTGCCAGCACCCCCCCGAACCTCTCTGACGAGCAGTACTTC.

This clonotype appeared many times. This sequence joins TRBV20-1 and TRBJ2-1; TRBD2 agrees at 12 bases. There are 21 residues in the CDR3. Trimming took 1 base from V and 2 from J; bases not matched to a gene: 18. The germline CDR1 and CDR2 sequences are DFQATT and SNEGSKA (reference sequence). The CDR3 DNA reads TGCAGTGCTAGAGGTCAACCCGGACTAGCGGGATGGCCCAGGACCTACAATGAGCAGTTCTTC. Translation: CSARGQPGLAGWPRTYNEQFF.

The table lists this clonotype with a few counts. The chain links TRBV4-3 to TRBJ1-4; D is unresolved. CDR3 length: 13 residues. CDR1 and CDR2 (germline): LGHNA, YSLEER. Trimming removed 0 bases from V and 8 bases from J, with 7 bases in between. DNA for the CDR3: TGCGCCAGCAGCCAAGACAGGCGCGAAAAACTGTTTTTT. Protein: CASSQDRREKLFF.

This clonotype has at least ten counts. J is TRBJ1-1 and V is TRBV4-3; 7 bases are shared with TRBD1. The germline gives CDR1 LGHNA, CDR2 YSLEER. Trimming removed 0 bases from V and 2 bases from J; junction bases left unmatched: 9. The CDR3 sequence is 17 residues long. CDR3 amino acids: CASSQDSMGTANTEAFF. The CDR3 DNA follows: TGCGCCAGCAGCCAAGATTCAATGGGGACAGCCAACACTGAAGCTTTCTTT.

This clonotype came up many times. The V gene is TRBV7-8, the J gene TRBJ2-7; D gene ambiguous. Germline V gives CDR1 SGHVS, CDR2 FQNEAQ. Between the trimmed V and J ends, which lost 5 bases and 4 bases, there was a span of 21 bases. The length of the CDR3 is 16 residues. The CDR3 sequence is CASSPADRVSMYEQYF. CDR3 DNA sequence: TGTGCCAGCAGCCCCGCGGATCGGGTCTCGATGTACGAGCAGTACTTC.

The chain recombines TRBV7-6 with TRBJ2-6; either TRBD1 or TRBD2 may fit D (5 bases each). V was pared by 2 bases and J by 4 bases, with 15 bases between. Germline CDR1 is SGHVS and CDR2 is FNYEAQ. The CDR3 spans 17 residues. The CDR3 bases are TGTGCCAGCAGCTTAAGGAGTCAGGGAGCAGGGGCCAACGTCCTGACTTTC. Residues: CASSLRSQGAGANVLTF.

This clonotype was seen more than once but under ten times. This chain joins TRBV20-1 and TRBJ2-6; D is unresolved. CDR3 length: 17 residues. Germline assignment: CDR1 DFQATT and CDR2 SNEGSKA (reference sequence). V dropped 0 bases and J dropped 0 bases, with 12 bases sitting between them. CDR3 in DNA: TGCAGTGCTAGAGATCTCGAGTCTTACTCTGGGGCCAACGTCCTGACTTTC. This sequence encodes CSARDLESYSGANVLTF.

This clonotype has at least ten counts. This chain uses TRBV7-2 with TRBJ1-6, with D uncertain. Germline CDR1 is SGHTA and CDR2 is FQGNSA. Trimming left V 5 bases short and J 7 bases short, with 21 bases between. There are 17 residues in the CDR3. The CDR3 here is CASSPPSGINPNSPLHF. In DNA, the CDR3 is TGTGCCAGCAGCCCGCCTTCGGGCATAAACCCCAATTCACCCCTCCACTTT.

This clonotype was seen at least ten times. V usage is TRBV7-8 and J usage is TRBJ1-3, with TRBD1 identical over 7 bases. This CDR3 contains 17 residues. Trimming took 5 bases from V and 0 from J; bases not matched to a gene: 10. Per germline, CDR1 SGHVS and CDR2 FQNEAQ. For the CDR3, the DNA is TGTGCCAGCAGCCCGCGGGACAGCGTTAACTCTGGAAACACCATATATTTT. Its translation is CASSPRDSVNSGNTIYF. Looking up the rest from reference TRBV7-8 and TRBJ1-3 gives the full variable domain: GAGVSQSPRYKVAKRGQDVALRCDPISGHVSLFWYQQALGQGPEFLTYFQNEAQLDKSGLPSDRFFAERPEGSVSTLKIQRTQQEDSAVYLCASSPRDSVNSGNTIYFGEGSWLTVV.

This clonotype has at least ten counts. The CDR3, as DNA: TGTGCCAGCAGTTTGGGACTAGCGGGAGGGCCAGGTGAGCAGTTCTTC. This codes for CASSLGLAGGPGEQFF. V and J are TRBV12-3 or TRBV12-4 and TRBJ2-1; the match to TRBD2 covers 16 bases. J lost 9 bases, V lost 3 bases, and 5 bases had no gene match. The CDR3 totals 16 residues.